This T cell receptor (beta chain) was captured by sequencing in a study of cytomegalovirus exposure and HLA in healthy donors (dated by TCRdb to 2016 to 2017). With regard to the full study: In an earlier analysis of around 540 of the donors, around 300 Gb of sequence data and 100 million or so unique TCR beta sequences from 180 million or so T cells were reported. Approximately 300 gigabases of sequencing data and around 85 million unique TCR sequences made up an early release that covered roughly 670 HLA-typed donors. Of the roughly 400 genotyped donors, approximately 80% were placed in the genetic ancestry cluster associated with self-reported Caucasian donors. The aim of the study was to test whether cataloging public T cell receptors could identify signatures of past pathogen exposure. The study used immunosequencing to profile the T cell repertoires of 666 subjects and linked those repertoires to cytomegalovirus serostatus. Along with the approximately 650-subject first cohort, a separate validation cohort of around 110 different subjects was used. High-throughput TCR immunosequencing, statistical association of individual TCRs with disease status, and machine learning were combined to predict cytomegalovirus infection status. A later analysis re-analyzed previously published TCR beta repertoires from 600 to 850 donors and added high-resolution HLA genotyping to study TCR occurrence patterns. The later analysis used no new phenotypic data to find candidate immune exposures, relying instead on TCR beta sequences and their occurrence across donors. To decide whether each TCR beta V gene segment behaved as functional or pseudogenic, an earlier analysis of fewer than 750 of the donors relied on high-throughput TCR beta sequencing. Donor age, sex, ethnicity and CMV serostatus were collected together with the repertoire data. In a later genetic analysis, genome-wide SNP genotypes for about 65% of the roughly 700 donors were used, and that subset was treated as a discovery cohort. All discovery cohort repertoires had been generated using a single sequencing platform. HLA typing included class I and class II loci at four-digit resolution. Typing coverage differed by locus: A, B, C, DRB1 and DQB1 were typed in roughly 629-630 donors, DQA1 in 500 to 550, DPA1 in nearly 610, and DPB1 in around 490. Five DR-DQ haplotypes were treated as single units for association and clustering because of strong linkage in the cohort. Across approximately 420 genotyped donors of the cohort, an average of roughly 230,000 unique TCR beta nucleotide sequences per donor were sequenced, and roughly a sixth of those sequences were non-productive. The study at large found these results: The classifier was reported to diagnose cytomegalovirus status with high specificity and sensitivity in both the original and validation cohorts. According to a later analysis, most CMV-associated TCR beta chains appeared to be HLA-restricted, and the HLA associations seemed to be driven largely by CMV exposure. Presence/absence analyses assumed roughly uniform sequencing depth across donors, an assumption that may not hold. Approximately 16 rarely observed V segments, including chromosome 9 orphons, were excluded from the earlier analysis of approximately 500 of the donors because counts were too low. In the study, some 180 TCR beta chains were listed as associated with cytomegalovirus. A further reported finding was that TCR beta sequences accurately predicted the HLA-A and HLA-B alleles for most subjects in the first cohort. In a later analysis, several top co-occurrence clusters were reported to appear linked to parvovirus B19, influenza, CMV and Epstein-Barr virus. The authors suggested that the approach could potentially be extended to other disease states and immunological phenotypes. CMV serostatus was the only immune exposure information available for the cohort. In vitro tests confirmed that a few of the cytomegalovirus-associated TCR beta chains recognize cytomegalovirus antigens. A later analysis associated 16,951 TCR beta sequences with specific HLA alleles at a false discovery rate of 0.05. The cohort was sequenced for TCR beta chains only, and without alpha or paired-chain data the features that could be detected were limited. Some IMGT-functional V segments, including TRBV6-2 and TRBV6-3, could not be told apart with the 87-base-pair reads, so those segments were excluded. In an earlier analysis of around 600 of the donors, most TCR beta V segments appeared in productive rearrangements about 90% or about 30% of the time, broadly matching IMGT annotations. When HLA alleles, especially DR and DQ, strongly co-occurred, TCR associations were difficult to assign to individual alleles. A later genetic analysis reported fewer N-insertions in productive TCRs among donors in an Asian-associated ancestry cluster than the roughly 700-donor mean. Most TCR sequences were observed very rarely across donors, whereas some public TCRs were present in many individuals. A cluster of highly shared sequence variants was judged likely to be a technical artifact of the sequencing pipeline. Linkage disequilibrium might explain the correlated functional status among segregating V segments, but an unknown experimental factor could not be excluded. V-gene and J-gene trimming of TCR beta chains was associated with a missense DCLRE1C variant in a later genetic analysis, and the association was replicated in an independent cohort. In a later analysis, HLA-associated TCR beta chains showed more clonal expansion and lower generation probabilities than non-associated chains that were equally common. HLA typing was unavailable for some donors at each locus, so association tests used only the typed subset. According to a later analysis, TCR association rates differed among HLA loci, with DRB1 alleles showing the most associated TCRs and HLA-C alleles showing the fewest.

Worth noting for this clone: The antigen it recognizes is unknown. No base-level quality is on record; no much larger clone is a single base apart.

The CDR3 holds 11 amino acids from the cysteine to the phenylalanine. Here the CDR3 DNA is all that survives: 33 bases in frame from base 1. The CDR1 and CDR2 encoded by the germline V gene (reference sequence) are MNHEY and SMNVEV. The junction shows trimming of 6 bases on V and 12 bases on J, plus 15 bases between the germline ends. The cohort comprised 666 healthy bone marrow donors. At the time of sampling, every cohort member was nominally healthy, though immune exposures that went unrecorded were likely present. The donor was CMV seropositive and belonged to the group of 250 to 300 seropositive cohort members. Every donor gave a peripheral blood sample, and the peripheral blood mononuclear cells from that sample were used for TCR beta sequencing. The Qiagen DNeasy Blood Extraction Kit was used to extract genomic DNA from the blood cell samples. Libraries were made using the immunoSEQ multiplex PCR assay. For the multiplex PCR, a mixture combining 60 forward primers for TCR Vbeta segments and 13 reverse primers for TCR Jbeta segments was used. The CDR3 region of rearranged TCR beta genes was amplified from genomic DNA by a multiplex PCR assay. On the Illumina HiSeq System, the amplified TCR beta libraries were sequenced as 87-base-pair reads. Regarding the original processing steps: A later analysis tallied roughly 80 million unique TCR beta chains across the 650 to 750 repertoires, and some 12 million of those chains were shared by two or more donors. To remove PCR and sequencing errors, raw reads were error-corrected and collapsed into unique sequences using a nearest-neighbor algorithm that merged closely related sequences. To assign V, D and J gene segments, CDR3 sequences were aligned to IMGT reference sequences. For a sequence to be retained, a match of at least six nucleotides to both a V gene segment and a J gene segment was required. A rearrangement counted as productive if the CDR3 had no stop codons and remained in frame with V and J, and every other rearrangement counted as non-productive. CDR3 was defined according to IMGT convention as the region running from the second conserved V-encoded cysteine to the conserved J-encoded phenylalanine. In an earlier analysis of around 640 of the donors, sequences lacking an unambiguous match to a single V gene segment were excluded. In an earlier analysis of 587 of the donors, a V segment was called functional when productive rearrangements were above 56.7%, and segregating when the standard deviation between donors exceeded 5%. To diagnose cytomegalovirus status from the catalog of TCR beta chain sequences, a statistical classification framework was built. In a later analysis, TCR nucleotide sequences were compared against IMGT/GENE-DB human TR gene sequences so that V and J genes could be assigned. A later analysis assigned CDR3 sequences and most-parsimonious VDJ recombination scenarios with the TCRdist pipeline. In a later analysis, each TCR beta chain was defined by its CDR3 amino acid sequence together with its V-gene family, and reads lacking a unique V-gene family were excluded. As a way to deal with suspected cross-contamination and a sequencing artifact, a later analysis dropped 500 to 700 nucleotide sequences that were highly shared and had low generation probability. A later analysis calculated a clonal expansion index for each public chain from normalized within-repertoire ranks of inferred template counts. Generation probabilities in a later analysis came from a VDJ recombination model fitted to out-of-frame rearrangements, and those results were checked against IGoR. Hypergeometric tests were used in a later analysis to score TCR-TCR, TCR-HLA and TCR-CMV co-occurrence, with a repertoire-size bias correction applied to the TCR pairs. In a later analysis, false discovery rates were estimated by permuting HLA or CMV assignments 20 times. A later analysis grouped co-occurring TCRs with DBSCAN, adding TCRdist sequence similarity when clustering within HLA-allele-positive subsets. Co-occurrence clustering excluded repertoires with fewer than 30,000 or more than 120,000 public chains, plus five with anomalous nucleotide sharing. TCRdb carries this immuneACCESS record with in-frame sequences only. Its versions omit some clonotypes, under half of them owing to an unresolved V gene in the studies checked, with the rest unexplained. The DNA was the basis for D and trimming; V, J and clone size are from that table. This sample holds more than 100,000 clones; approximately 76% were observed only once. The top ten hold over 25% of the sample.

The sequenced sample was PBMCs. This TCR came from a man between 60 and 75 years old in good health and CMV-seropositive. The chain was built from TRBV27 and TRBJ2-7; too little of a D gene remains to name it. DNA sequence: TGTGCCAGCAGCCCCGCGTCTGGGCCGTACTTC. Its protein reads: CASSPASGPYF.